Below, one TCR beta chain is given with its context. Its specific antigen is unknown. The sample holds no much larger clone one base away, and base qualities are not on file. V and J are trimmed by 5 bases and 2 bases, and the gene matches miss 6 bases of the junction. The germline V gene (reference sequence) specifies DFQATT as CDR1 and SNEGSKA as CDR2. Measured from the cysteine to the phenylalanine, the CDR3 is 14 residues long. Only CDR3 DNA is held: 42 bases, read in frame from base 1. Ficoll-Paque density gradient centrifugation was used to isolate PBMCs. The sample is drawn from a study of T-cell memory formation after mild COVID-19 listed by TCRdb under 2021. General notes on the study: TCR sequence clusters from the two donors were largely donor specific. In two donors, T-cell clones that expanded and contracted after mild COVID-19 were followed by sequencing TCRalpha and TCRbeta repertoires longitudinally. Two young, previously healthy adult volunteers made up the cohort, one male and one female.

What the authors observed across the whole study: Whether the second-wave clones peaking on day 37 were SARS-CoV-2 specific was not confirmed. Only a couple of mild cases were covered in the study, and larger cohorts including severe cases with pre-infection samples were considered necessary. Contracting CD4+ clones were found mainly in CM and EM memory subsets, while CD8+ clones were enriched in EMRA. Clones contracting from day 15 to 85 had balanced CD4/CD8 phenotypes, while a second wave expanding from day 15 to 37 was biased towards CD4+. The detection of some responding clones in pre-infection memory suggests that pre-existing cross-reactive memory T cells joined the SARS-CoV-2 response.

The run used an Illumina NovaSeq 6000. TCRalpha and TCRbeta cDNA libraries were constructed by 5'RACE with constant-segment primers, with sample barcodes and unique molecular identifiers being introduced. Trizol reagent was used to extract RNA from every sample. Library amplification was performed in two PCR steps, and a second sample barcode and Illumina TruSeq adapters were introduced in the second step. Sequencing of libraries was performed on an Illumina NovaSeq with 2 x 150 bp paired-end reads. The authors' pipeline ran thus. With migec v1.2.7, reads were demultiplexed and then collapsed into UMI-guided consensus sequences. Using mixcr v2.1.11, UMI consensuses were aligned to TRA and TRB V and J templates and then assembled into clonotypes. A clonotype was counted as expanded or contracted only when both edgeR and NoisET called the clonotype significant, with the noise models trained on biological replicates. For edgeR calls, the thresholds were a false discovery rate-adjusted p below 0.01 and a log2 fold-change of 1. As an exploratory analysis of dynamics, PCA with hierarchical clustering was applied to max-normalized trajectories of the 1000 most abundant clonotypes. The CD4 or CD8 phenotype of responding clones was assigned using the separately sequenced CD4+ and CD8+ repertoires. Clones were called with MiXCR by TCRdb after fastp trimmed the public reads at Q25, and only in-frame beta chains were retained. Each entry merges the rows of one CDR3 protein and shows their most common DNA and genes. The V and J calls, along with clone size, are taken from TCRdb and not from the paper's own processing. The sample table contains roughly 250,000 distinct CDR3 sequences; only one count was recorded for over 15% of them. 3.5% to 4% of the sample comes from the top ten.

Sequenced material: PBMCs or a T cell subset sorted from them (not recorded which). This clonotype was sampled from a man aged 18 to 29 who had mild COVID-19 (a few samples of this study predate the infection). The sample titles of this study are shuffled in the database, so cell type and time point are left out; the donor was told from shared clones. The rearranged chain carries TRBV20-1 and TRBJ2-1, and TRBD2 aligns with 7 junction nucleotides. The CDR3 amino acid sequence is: CSAGAGPPYNEQFF. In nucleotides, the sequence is TGCAGTGCTGGAGCGGGGCCTCCCTACAATGAGCAGTTCTTC.